This T cell receptor (beta chain) was captured by sequencing in a study of Tregs in tolerant kidney transplant recipients. Turning to the study itself: Antibodies separated recipient from donor cells.

Clones were sequenced by immunoSEQ multiplex PCR, and TCRdb holds only the in-frame ones, with some missing. The sample yields approximately 17,000 clones, roughly 58% seen once. The CDR3 contains 16 residues. Trimming shortened V by 0 bases and J by 6 bases, and 19 bases separated the two germline ends. The germline CDR1 and CDR2 sequences are SGHRS and YFSETQ. This clone was counted a few times. The antigen is unknown. Study results and caveats: Biological reproducibility was not directly addressed, but technical replication error appeared minimal.

This TCR came from a human donor in good health. Sequences were obtained from Tregs from blood cultured with allogeneic cells. The chain is built from TRBV5-1 and TRBJ2-7; D perhaps matches TRBD2 (6 bases). The CDR3 DNA sequence: TGCGCCAGCAGCTTGGTAGTGACGCGGGGCCCACTCGAGCAGTACTTC. It specifies CASSLVVTRGPLEQYF.